This entry describes one TCR beta chain. Antigen unknown. The data originate from a study of cytomegalovirus exposure and HLA in healthy donors. Study-level results: Overall, roughly 160 TCR beta chains were annotated as cytomegalovirus-associated. There were some public TCRs occurring in many donors, but most TCR sequences were rare.

Germline CDR1 and CDR2: SGHNT and YENEEA. V dropped 5 bases and J dropped 0 bases, with 9 bases sitting between them. The CDR3 sequence is 14 residues long. The donors were members of the validation cohort comprising 120 subjects, separate from the approximately 630-subject first cohort. Using immunoSEQ multiplex PCR, the repertoire was profiled, and TCRdb retains in-frame clones only, with some absent. The repertoire has fewer than 90,000 clones, around 94% of them found once; the top ten carry roughly 2%. V gene TRBV11-3 combines with J gene TRBJ2-3; possibly TRBD1 for D (5 bases). The clonotype originates from a woman between 18 and 29 years old in good health and CMV-seronegative. The material sequenced was PBMCs. CDR3 nucleotide sequence: TGTGCCAGCAGCCAAGGGGCGAGCACAGATACGCAGTATTTT. Translating it yields CASSQGASTDTQYF.